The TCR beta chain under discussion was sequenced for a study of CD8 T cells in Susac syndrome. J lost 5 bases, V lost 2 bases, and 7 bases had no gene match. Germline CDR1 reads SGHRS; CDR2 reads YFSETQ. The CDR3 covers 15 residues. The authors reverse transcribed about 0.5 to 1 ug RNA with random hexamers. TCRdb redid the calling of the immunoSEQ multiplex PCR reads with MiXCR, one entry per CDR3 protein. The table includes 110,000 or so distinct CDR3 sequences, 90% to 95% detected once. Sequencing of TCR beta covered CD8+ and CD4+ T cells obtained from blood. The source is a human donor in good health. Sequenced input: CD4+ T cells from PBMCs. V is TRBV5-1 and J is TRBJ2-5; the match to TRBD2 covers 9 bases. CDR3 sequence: CASSFSSGSLETQYF. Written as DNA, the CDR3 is TGCGCCAGCAGCTTTAGTAGCGGGAGTCTGGAGACCCAGTACTTC.